Following are 20 T cell receptor beta chains from one sample sequenced in a study of blood T cell repertoires in COVID-19. Method: immunoSEQ multiplex PCR; TCRdb's copy keeps in-frame clones and lacks some. The table includes a few hundred thousand clones, 80% to 90% detected once. Sequences were obtained from peripheral blood. All receptors come from a woman aged 45 to 65 with acute or convalescent COVID-19.

This clone was seen more than once but under ten times. V gene TRBV11-2 combines with J gene TRBJ2-1; weak D call: TRBD2 (5 bases). V was cut by 3 bases and J by 10 bases, with 10 bases left in between. The CDR3 is 12 residues long. CDR1 and CDR2 from the germline V gene are SGHAT and FQNNGV. CDR3 coding DNA: TGTGCCAGCAGCTTCATGGACTCCGAGCAGTTCTTC. As protein: CASSFMDSEQFF.

The chain joins TRBV5-1 to TRBJ2-7; D may be TRBD1 (6 bases). Germline CDR1 and CDR2: SGHRS and YFSETQ. V gave up 7 bases and J gave up 0 bases, with 11 bases separating them. This CDR3 is built from 13 residues. The CDR3 DNA follows: TGCGCCAGCGGGCAGGGGAGCTCCTACGAGCAGTACTTC. Protein product: CASGQGSSYEQYF. Filled out from reference TRBV5-1 and TRBJ2-7, the complete variable domain reads KAGVTQTPRYLIKTRGQQVTLSCSPISGHRSVSWYQQTPGQGLQFLFEYFSETQRNKGNFPGRFSGRQFSNSRSEMNVSTLELGDSALYLCASGQGSSYEQYFGPGTRLTVT.

This chain connects TRBV5-1 to TRBJ2-2; D is possibly TRBD2 (6 bases). Germline lookup yields CDR1 SGHRS and CDR2 YFSETQ. The V gene lost 4 bases and the J gene lost 3 bases, with 16 bases spanning the gap. This CDR3 comprises 16 residues. DNA for the CDR3: TGCGCCAGCAGCCCCTCCGGAGGGCCGTACACCGGGGAGCTGTTTTTT. Translated, it gives CASSPSGGPYTGELFF.

This clone was recorded a few times. This sequence joins TRBV10-3 and TRBJ1-2; TRBD1 aligns across 10 bases. Germline values: CDR1 ENHRY, CDR2 SYGVKD. The trim removed 2 bases at V and 7 bases at J, leaving 4 bases unmatched. This CDR3 comprises 14 residues. CDR3 nucleotides: TGTGCCATCAGTGAGAGACAGGGGGCGCTTGGCTACACCTTC. It specifies CAISERQGALGYTF.

The V call is TRBV10-1, the J call TRBJ2-3, with 8 bases aligning to TRBD2. J gave up 1 base and V 7 bases, and 1 base lay outside the gene matches. CDR1 is WNHNN and CDR2 is SYGVQD in the germline V gene (reference sequence). The CDR3 totals 13 residues. CDR3 residues: CASTGLGTDTQYF. In DNA, the CDR3 is TGCGCCAGCACGGGACTAGGCACAGATACGCAGTATTTT.

This chain joins TRBV11-3 and TRBJ1-1; D is possibly TRBD1 (5 bases). The ends were cut back, 1 base at V and 8 bases at J, with 11 bases in the middle. CDR1 is SGHNT and CDR2 is YENEEA in the germline V gene. The CDR3 has 13 residues. CDR3 residues: CASSLGVAGEAFF. As DNA, the CDR3 is TGTGCCAGCAGCTTAGGAGTGGCAGGGGAAGCTTTCTTT.

The V gene is TRBV4-3, the J gene TRBJ1-2; 7 nucleotides agree with TRBD1. Trimming took 1 base from V and 4 from J; bases not matched to a gene: 6. The CDR3 length is 15 residues. The germline V gene encodes CDR1 LGHNA and CDR2 YSLEER. The CDR3 region is CASSQVVDRSYGYTF. Written as DNA, the CDR3 is TGCGCCAGCAGCCAAGTCGTGGACAGGTCCTATGGCTACACCTTC.

The rearrangement joins TRBV25-1 to TRBJ2-7; a possible D gene is TRBD2 (5 bases). This CDR3 has 14 residues. Trimming shortened V by 3 bases and J by 0 bases, and 9 bases separated the two germline ends. From germline, CDR1 is MGHDK and CDR2 SYGVNS. The DNA of the CDR3 is TGTGCCAGCAGTGAGGCGGGCGACTCCTACGAGCAGTACTTC. The encoded protein is CASSEAGDSYEQYF.

The chain recombines TRBV7-2 with TRBJ2-5, with D possibly matching TRBD1 (6 bases). Germline V gene lookup returns CDR1 SGHTA and CDR2 FQGNSA. The CDR3 totals 15 residues. V was cut by 3 bases and J by 4 bases, with 15 bases left in between. The chain's CDR3 is CASSFTQGLGETQYF. The CDR3 nucleotides are TGTGCCAGCAGCTTTACGCAGGGGCTGGGAGAGACCCAGTACTTC.

CDR3 sequence reads: CASSPLGLRAGYEQYF. The DNA of the CDR3 is TGCGCCAGCAGCCCCCTGGGACTAAGGGCGGGATACGAGCAGTACTTC. V and J are TRBV4-1 and TRBJ2-7; 7 bases fit TRBD2. This CDR3 comprises 16 residues. The V segment lost 4 bases and the J segment 4 bases; nucleotides outside the gene matches: 13. The germline V gene encodes CDR1 MGHRA and CDR2 YSYEKL.

The chain links TRBV4-1 to TRBJ1-1; TRBD1 is a possible D gene (6 bases). The CDR3 sequence is 19 residues long. V was cut by 3 bases and J by 1 base, with 24 bases left in between. The germline gives CDR1 MGHRA, CDR2 YSYEKL. CDR3 residues: CASSQSAPERGGWNTEAFF. CDR3 DNA: TGCGCCAGCAGCCAGTCCGCACCAGAGAGGGGGGGCTGGAACACTGAAGCTTTCTTT.

The chain recombines TRBV29-1 with TRBJ1-2; 9 bases map to TRBD1. CDR3 length: 16 amino acids. V shed 1 base, J shed 6 bases, and the junction held 12 bases outside the gene matches. Looked up from germline, CDR1 is SQVTM and CDR2 is ANQGSEA. CDR3 DNA sequence: TGCAGCGTTGAAGTGAGGCTCGGGACAGGGACAGATGGCTACACCTTC. Translating gives CSVEVRLGTGTDGYTF. The full variable domain, completed using reference TRBV29-1 and TRBJ1-2, is SAVISQKPSRDICQRGTSLTIQCQVDSQVTMMFWYRQQPGQSLTLIATANQGSEATYESGFVIDKFPISRPNLTFSTLTVSNMSPEDSSIYLCSVEVRLGTGTDGYTFGSGTRLTVV.

In this sample, this clone turned up once. This chain connects TRBV5-3 to TRBJ2-7; D may be TRBD2 (5 bases). Being an ORF, TRBV5-3 has a function that is uncertain. This CDR3 is built from 13 residues. V was clipped by 8 bases and J by 6 bases, with 18 bases between them. CDR3 sequence (DNA): TGTGCCAGGGGAGTCCGGGTTCGGGCCGAGCAGTACTTC. Translation: CARGVRVRAEQYF.

The chain carries TRBV9 and TRBJ1-2; D perhaps matches TRBD1 (6 bases). There are 12 residues in the CDR3. The germline gives CDR1 SGDLS, CDR2 YYNGEE. The V and J ends lost 4 bases and 8 bases respectively, with 12 bases between them. As DNA, the CDR3 is TGTGCCAGCAGCACCTACAGGGACGGCTACACCTTC. Protein sequence: CASSTYRDGYTF.

V and J are TRBV5-5 and TRBJ1-2; possibly TRBD1 for D (5 bases). V was trimmed by 0 bases and J by 8 bases, leaving 17 bases between them. The CDR3 runs to 15 residues. CDR1 is SGHKS, CDR2 YYEKEE, per germline (reference sequence). The CDR3 DNA sequence: TGTGCCAGCAGCTTGGGTGGAGGGGAAGGTTTAGGCTACACCTTC. Translating gives CASSLGGGEGLGYTF.

The chain couples TRBV6-6 to TRBJ1-2; the match to TRBD1 covers 8 bases. Trimming removed 3 bases from V and 2 bases from J; junction bases left unmatched: 8. Per the germline V gene, CDR1 is MNHNY and CDR2 is SVGAGI (reference sequence). The CDR3 runs to 16 residues. The CDR3 loop is CASSYQGAGGNYGYTF. CDR3 coding DNA: TGTGCCAGCAGTTATCAGGGGGCAGGGGGGAACTATGGCTACACCTTC.

J is TRBJ1-5 and V is TRBV24-1, with TRBD1 matching 8 bases. CDR1 and CDR2 from the germline V gene are KGHDR and SFDVKD. The CDR3 has 13 amino acids. Unmatched junction bases numbered 11, after V lost 10 bases and J lost 10 bases. In DNA form, the CDR3 reads TGTGCCACGGCAATAGGACAGGGCCATCCCCAGCATTTT. This sequence encodes CATAIGQGHPQHF.

CDR3 loop: CASTSPKGGDNEQFF. The DNA for the CDR3 is TGTGCCAGCACCTCTCCGAAGGGCGGGGACAATGAGCAGTTCTTC. The chain combines TRBV6-5 with TRBJ2-1; TRBD2 is a possible D gene (6 bases). CDR3 length: 15 residues. The V gene lost 7 bases and the J gene lost 5 bases, with 18 bases spanning the gap. Per the germline V gene, CDR1 is MNHEY and CDR2 is SVGAGI.

The sample holds one count of this clone. The chain carries TRBV6-5 and TRBJ1-1; no clear D. The CDR3 runs 15 residues. The germline V and J ends were trimmed by 0 bases and 5 bases, with 13 bases remaining between them. Germline CDR1 reads MNHEY; CDR2 reads SVGAGI. The CDR3 loop reads CASSYSRVLLTEAFF. The CDR3 coding sequence is TGTGCCAGCAGTTACTCGAGGGTTTTACTGACTGAAGCTTTCTTT.

V and J are TRBV7-2 and TRBJ1-1, with 8 positions matching TRBD1. Per germline, CDR1 SGHTA and CDR2 FQGNSA. V lost 4 bases, J lost 4 bases, and 2 bases stayed unmatched. This CDR3 contains 13 residues. CDR3 loop: CASSYDRGTEAFF. CDR3 DNA: TGTGCCAGCAGCTACGACAGGGGCACTGAAGCTTTCTTT.